This T cell receptor (beta chain) was identified in a study of T cells in localized non-small cell lung cancer. Whole-study findings and limits: In adjacent lung appeared a median around 57 of the top 100 tumor clones.

Germline V lookup: CDR1 SGHDN, CDR2 FVKESK. The CDR3 sequence is 14 residues long. V lost 3 bases, J lost 4 bases, and 12 bases lay in between. As for this clone: Antigen specificity is unknown.

TCRdb's table, derived via immunoSEQ multiplex PCR, lists solely in-frame clones and lacks some. Of around 29,000 clones listed, around 80% are singletons. This TCR came from a male donor aged 60 or over with stage II squamous cell lung carcinoma. The specimen was peripheral blood, collected before any cancer treatment. The rearrangement links TRBV14 to TRBJ1-2; possible D gene TRBD1, 6 bases. This chain's CDR3 is CASSHSGGAYGYTF. The CDR3 DNA follows: TGTGCCAGCAGCCACTCGGGGGGCGCCTATGGCTACACCTTC.